The present TCR beta chain was sequenced within a study of Ad26.COV2.S vaccination and SARS-CoV-2 variants. Study background: Doses of Ad26.COV2.S were injected into muscle once or twice, 56 days apart.

This table comes from immunoSEQ multiplex PCR, and its TCRdb copy is limited to in-frame clones, with some not included. The table records about 430,000 clones, 90% of them present only once. Findings and caveats of the study: Reported findings describe substantial breadth in spike-specific CD8+ and CD4+ T cell responses following vaccination.

This sample's treatment: some 20 received Ad26.COV2.S at low or high dose, single or two shots; a few received placebo; per-sample allocation not given. The investigators took samples on day 63 after the first vaccine or placebo injection. In Boston, the donor was an adult between 18-55 years of age. About this clone: Its specificity is unknown.

The CDR3 has 14 residues. The V end was cut by 0 bases, the J end by 0 bases, with 7 bases between. The germline CDR1 and CDR2 sequences are SGDLS and YYNGEE. The sample consisted of peripheral blood, taken in a trial of Ad26.COV2.S vaccine versus placebo. The chain uses TRBV9 and TRBJ2-7; D gene uncertain. The source of this sequence is a person between 18 and 60 years old who received the Ad26.COV2.S COVID-19 vaccine or a placebo. CDR3 nucleotide sequence: TGTGCCAGCAGCGTAGCAGCCACCTCCTACGAGCAGTACTTC. Translated, it gives CASSVAATSYEQYF.